The T cell receptor beta chain described here comes from a study of T cell repertoires in aging, cancer and after chemotherapy. Findings of the study overall: Immunological memory after chemotherapy cannot be judged from the repertoire data. Across the chemotherapy interval, each cancer cohort showed higher median generation probability, suggesting thymic rebound.

To note about this clonotype: Antigen specificity is unknown.

Peripheral blood genomic DNA, not sorted cells or RNA, was the template. A mixed TRB-A/B primer pool amplified rearranged TRB by multiplex touch-down PCR. TCRdb re-derived calls from the multiplex PCR reads in MiXCR, one entry per CDR3 protein. Among roughly 9,900 distinct CDR3 sequences listed, approximately 30% were seen once. The TCR originated in a human donor in good health. The source material was blood.

CDR3: CASITGTGQFF. CDR3 bases: TGTGCCAGCATTACCGGGACAGGACAGTTCTTC. V usage is TRBV28 and J usage is TRBJ2-1; TRBD1 matches at 8 bases. V shed 7 bases, J shed 13 bases, and the junction held 6 bases outside the gene matches. The CDR3 has 11 residues. The V gene's germline CDR1 is MDHEN and CDR2 SYDVKM.